The 15 T cell receptor beta chains listed next were all sequenced from one sample in a study of OX40 agonist ivuxolimab in advanced cancers. Library generation was performed with the immunoSEQ multiplex PCR assay. TCRdb provides this immuneACCESS table in a form limited to in-frame rearrangements. Some clones are lacking; in checked studies, under half of them reflect an unresolved V gene, and why the rest are absent is not known. This sample lists approximately 76,000 clones; about 89% were detected once. Clones ranked in the top ten supply approximately 0.8% of the sample. This specimen was CD4+ or CD8+ T cells sorted from blood, taken in a trial of the OX40 agonist ivuxolimab. The source of these receptors is an adult with an advanced solid tumor such as melanoma, head and neck, liver or kidney cancer.

This chain's CDR3 is CASSFQGAGNEQFF. In DNA form, the CDR3 reads TGTGCCAGCAGTTTTCAGGGGGCGGGGAATGAGCAGTTCTTC. The chain recombines TRBV28 with TRBJ2-1; TRBD1 matches 8 bases. CDR3 length: 14 residues. Trimming took 3 bases from V and 7 from J; bases not matched to a gene: 5. CDR1 is MDHEN and CDR2 is SYDVKM in the germline V gene.

The V gene is TRBV4-1, the J gene TRBJ2-7; TRBD1 is a possible D gene (6 bases). V gave up 4 bases and J gave up 9 bases, with 22 bases separating them. Germline CDR1 reads MGHRA; CDR2 reads YSYEKL. The CDR3 loop spans 15 amino acids. The CDR3 region has the DNA TGCGCCAGCAGCCTCCGACAGGAGCTGGGCCTTTTGCAGTACTTC. This codes for CASSLRQELGLLQYF.

The chain combines TRBV5-1 with TRBJ1-1, with D perhaps matching TRBD1 (6 bases). V lost 4 bases, J lost 8 bases, and 9 bases lay in between. The germline gives CDR1 SGHRS, CDR2 YFSETQ. The CDR3 has 11 amino acids. CDR3 nucleotides: TGCGCCAGCAGCCAAGGGACAGAAGCTTTCTTT. It encodes CASSQGTEAFF. Supplemented by reference TRBV5-1 and TRBJ1-1, the full variable domain reads KAGVTQTPRYLIKTRGQQVTLSCSPISGHRSVSWYQQTPGQGLQFLFEYFSETQRNKGNFPGRFSGRQFSNSRSEMNVSTLELGDSALYLCASSQGTEAFFGQGTRLTVV.

The chain joins TRBV2 to TRBJ1-1, with TRBD1 matching 7 bases. Trimming at V came to 9 bases and at J to 2 bases, leaving 3 bases not matched to a gene. The CDR3 has 12 amino acids. Per germline, CDR1 SNHLY and CDR2 FYNNEI. CDR3 residues: CASDRANTEAFF. CDR3 coding DNA: TGTGCCAGTGACAGGGCCAACACTGAAGCTTTCTTT. Full variable domain (missing parts from reference TRBV2 and TRBJ1-1): EPEVTQTPSHQVTQMGQEVILRCVPISNHLYFYWYRQILGQKVEFLVSFYNNEISEKSEIFDDQFSVERPDGSNFTLKIRSTKLEDSAMYFCASDRANTEAFFGQGTRLTVV.

This rearrangement joins TRBV9 to TRBJ1-2, with 9 nucleotides matching TRBD1. V lost 4 bases, J lost 3 bases, and 10 bases stayed unmatched. Germline V CDR1 and CDR2: SGDLS, YYNGEE. This CDR3 comprises 16 residues. CDR3 residues: CASSPRGDRDDYGYTF. Written as DNA, the CDR3 is TGTGCCAGCAGCCCCCGGGGGGACAGGGATGACTATGGCTACACCTTC.

The chain carries TRBV6-4 and TRBJ2-7; 10 nucleotides match TRBD1. The CDR3 consists of 15 residues. Unmatched junction bases numbered 6, after V lost 5 bases and J lost 2 bases. Per germline, CDR1 MRHNA and CDR2 SNTAGT. The CDR3: CASSLRQGATYEQYF. As DNA, the CDR3 is TGTGCCAGCAGTCTGAGACAGGGGGCTACCTACGAGCAGTACTTC.

This rearrangement joins TRBV29-1 to TRBJ1-2; 10 bases are shared with TRBD1. Germline V gives CDR1 SQVTM, CDR2 ANQGSEA. V lost 3 bases to trimming and J lost 8 bases; unmatched junction nucleotides: 9. The CDR3 runs to 14 residues. CDR3 sequence: CSVDEGTGVWGYTF. CDR3 DNA: TGCAGCGTTGATGAAGGGACAGGGGTCTGGGGCTACACCTTC.

The V gene is TRBV6-5, the J gene TRBJ1-4, with 11 bases lining up with TRBD1. In germline, CDR1 is MNHEY, CDR2 SVGAGI. The CDR3 has 14 amino acids. The J segment lost 7 bases and the V segment lost 8 bases, leaving 6 bases of the junction unmatched. This chain's CDR3 is CASSTDRGLEKLFF. The CDR3 DNA follows: TGTGCCAGCTCAACGGACAGGGGGCTTGAAAAACTGTTTTTT.

The rearrangement joins TRBV9 to TRBJ1-2, with 10 bases fitting TRBD1. The germline V gene encodes CDR1 SGDLS and CDR2 YYNGEE. The CDR3 length is 13 residues. The V segment lost 7 bases and the J segment 5 bases; nucleotides outside the gene matches: 5. The CDR3 protein is CASARDRGYGYTF. CDR3 sequence (DNA): TGTGCCAGCGCCCGGGACAGGGGTTATGGCTACACCTTC.

The genes are TRBV7-2 and TRBJ1-1; D gene unclear. CDR3 length equals 14 residues. V dropped 0 bases and J dropped 1 base, with 6 bases sitting between them. The germline CDR1 and CDR2 sequences are SGHTA and FQGNSA. CDR3 loop: CASSLAWGNTEAFF. CDR3 nucleotide sequence: TGTGCCAGCAGCTTAGCGTGGGGGAACACTGAAGCTTTCTTT.

A word on this clone: This CDR3 is also generated by other DNA sequences in the sample. The V call is TRBV5-1, the J call TRBJ2-3; D gene unclear. The germline V gene encodes CDR1 SGHRS and CDR2 YFSETQ. V shed 0 bases and J shed 3 bases, with 5 bases lying between them. The CDR3 is made up of 13 amino acids. The CDR3 region is CASSLEGTDTQYF. The CDR3 nucleotides read TGCGCCAGCAGCTTGGAGGGAACAGATACGCAGTATTTT.

The chain has TRBV4-2 and TRBJ2-1; the D is unclear. Trimming removed 4 bases from V and 0 bases from J, with 7 bases in between. Germline V gene sequence: CDR1 LGHNA, CDR2 YNFKEQ. The CDR3 length is 14 residues. The CDR3 bases are TGTGCCAGCAGCCTGTCAGGCTCCTACAATGAGCAGTTCTTC. Residues: CASSLSGSYNEQFF.

V and J are TRBV30 and TRBJ1-6; TRBD1 might be the D (6 bases). Per germline, CDR1 GTSNPN and CDR2 SVGIG (reference sequence). V was clipped by 4 bases and J by 11 bases, with 15 bases between them. This CDR3 contains 13 residues. Here the CDR3 reads CAWTKGQMAPLHF. CDR3 bases: TGTGCCTGGACAAAGGGACAAATGGCACCCCTCCACTTT.

This rearrangement joins TRBV15 to TRBJ2-3, with TRBD1 identical over 8 bases. Germline V lookup: CDR1 LNHNV, CDR2 YYDKDF (reference sequence). The CDR3 has 16 amino acids. The V segment lost 8 bases and the J segment 8 bases; nucleotides outside the gene matches: 18. CDR3 in amino acids: CATGIGGTGPRGTQYF. The DNA of the CDR3 is TGTGCCACCGGCATAGGGGGGACAGGCCCCCGGGGTACGCAGTATTTT.

This chain uses TRBV14 with TRBJ2-3, with D hard to call. CDR3 length equals 16 residues. Germline values: CDR1 SGHDN, CDR2 FVKESK. With 0 bases removed from V and 0 bases from J, the gap between germline ends came to 10 bases. This chain's CDR3 is CASSQDLGASTDTQYF. CDR3 coding DNA: TGTGCCAGCAGCCAAGATTTGGGTGCTAGCACAGATACGCAGTATTTT. The full variable domain, with the rest looked up from reference TRBV14 and TRBJ2-3, is EAGVTQFPSHSVIEKGQTVTLRCDPISGHDNLYWYRRVMGKEIKFLLHFVKESKQDESGMPNNRFLAERTGGTYSTLKVQPAELEDSGVYFCASSQDLGASTDTQYFGPGTRLTVL.